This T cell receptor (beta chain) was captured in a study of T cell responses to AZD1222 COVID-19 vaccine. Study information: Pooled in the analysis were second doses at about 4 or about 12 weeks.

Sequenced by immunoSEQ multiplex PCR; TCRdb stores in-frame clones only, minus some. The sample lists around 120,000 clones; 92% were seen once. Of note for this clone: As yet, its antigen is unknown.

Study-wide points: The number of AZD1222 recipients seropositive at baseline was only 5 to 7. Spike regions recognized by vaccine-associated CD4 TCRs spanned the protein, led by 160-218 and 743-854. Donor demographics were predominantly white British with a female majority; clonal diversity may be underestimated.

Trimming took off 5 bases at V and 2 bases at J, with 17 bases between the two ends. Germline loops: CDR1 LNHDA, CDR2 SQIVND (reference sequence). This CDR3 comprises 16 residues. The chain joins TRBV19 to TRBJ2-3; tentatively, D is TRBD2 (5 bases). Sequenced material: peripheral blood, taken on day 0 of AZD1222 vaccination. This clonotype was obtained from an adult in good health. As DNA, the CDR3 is TGTGCCAGTAGTTTCCTCGGAGAGGGATTCACAGATACGCAGTATTTT. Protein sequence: CASSFLGEGFTDTQYF.